The rows below give T cell receptor beta chains drawn from one sample of a study of blood T cell repertoires in COVID-19. The method was immunoSEQ multiplex PCR; TCRdb's version includes in-frame clones alone and lacks a portion of them. The repertoire holds over 150,000 clones, with approximately 79% as singletons. The sequencing input was PBMCs or T cells enriched from blood (not recorded which). These receptor sequences come from a man aged 50 to 60 who had recovered from COVID-19. Both conserved end residues are part of each CDR3. The D gene is left open where the match is weak. Clone size is shown for a subset of rows, as once, few, many or a class of expanded clone.

14 TRBD1 NA TRBJ1-1 TRBV5-4 CASSFRGQVTEAFF TGTGCCAGCAGCTTCAGGGGGCAAGTCACTGAAGCTTTCTTT
14 NA NA TRBJ1-1 TRBV19 CASSINQGNTEAFF TGTGCCAGTAGTATAAATCAGGGGAACACTGAAGCTTTCTTT
15 NA NA TRBJ1-2 TRBV5-6 CASSYSNRANYGYTF TGTGCCAGCAGCTATTCAAACAGGGCTAACTATGGCTACACCTTC
15 NA NA TRBJ2-5 TRBV7-7 CASSLASTGEGAQYF TGTGCTAGCAGCTTAGCCTCAACTGGGGAGGGGGCCCAGTACTTC
15 TRBD2 NA TRBJ2-3 TRBV5-1 CASSSAGGRTDTQYF TGCGCCAGCAGCTCCGCGGGGGGACGCACAGATACGCAGTATTTT
15 NA few TRBJ1-2 TRBV6-5 CASSYGWGGRDGYTF TGTGCCAGCAGTTACGGATGGGGGGGAAGGGATGGCTACACCTTC
12 NA NA TRBJ1-2 TRBV19 CASSISDYGYTF TGTGCAAGTAGTATTAGTGACTATGGCTACACCTTC
13 NA NA TRBJ2-5 TRBV18 CASSPTKQETQYF TGTGCCAGCTCACCGACAAAACAAGAGACCCAGTACTTC
14 NA NA TRBJ1-1 TRBV19 CASSLRGEVAEAFF TGTGCCAGTAGTCTTAGAGGGGAGGTGGCTGAAGCTTTCTTT
15 TRBD2 NA TRBJ2-1 TRBV3-1/TRBV3-2 CASSQRGGAKNEQFF TGTGCCAGCAGCCAACGCGGGGGGGCCAAGAATGAGCAGTTCTTC
17 TRBD2 NA TRBJ2-7 TRBV5-1 CASSLVLAGGPSYEQYF TGCGCCAGCAGCTTGGTACTGGCGGGGGGCCCTTCCTACGAGCAGTACTTC